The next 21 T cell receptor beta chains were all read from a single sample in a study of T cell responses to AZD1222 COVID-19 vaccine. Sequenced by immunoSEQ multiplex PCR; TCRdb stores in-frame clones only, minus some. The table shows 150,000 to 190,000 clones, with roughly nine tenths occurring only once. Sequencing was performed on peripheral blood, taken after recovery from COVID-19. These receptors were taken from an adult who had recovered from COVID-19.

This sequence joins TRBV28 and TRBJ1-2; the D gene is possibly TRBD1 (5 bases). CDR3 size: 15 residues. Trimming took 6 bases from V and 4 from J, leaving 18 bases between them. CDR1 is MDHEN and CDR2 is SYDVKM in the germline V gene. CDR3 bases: TGTGCCAGCAGGTTGACAGCAGCAGGTTTCTATGGCTACACCTTC. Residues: CASRLTAAGFYGYTF.

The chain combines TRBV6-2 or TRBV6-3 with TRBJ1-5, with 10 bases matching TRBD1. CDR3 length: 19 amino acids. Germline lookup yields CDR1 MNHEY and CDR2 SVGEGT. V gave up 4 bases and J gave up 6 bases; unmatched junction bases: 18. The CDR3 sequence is CASSFRGTGAAATSQPQHF. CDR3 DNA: TGTGCCAGCAGTTTTCGCGGGACAGGGGCCGCAGCGACGAGTCAGCCCCAGCATTTT.

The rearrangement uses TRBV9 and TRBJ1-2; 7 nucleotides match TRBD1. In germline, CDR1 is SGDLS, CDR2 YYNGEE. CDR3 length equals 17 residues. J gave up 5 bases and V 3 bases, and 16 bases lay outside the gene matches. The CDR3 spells CASSANSPGTAPYGYTF. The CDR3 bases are TGTGCCAGCAGCGCCAACTCACCCGGGACAGCTCCTTATGGCTACACCTTC.

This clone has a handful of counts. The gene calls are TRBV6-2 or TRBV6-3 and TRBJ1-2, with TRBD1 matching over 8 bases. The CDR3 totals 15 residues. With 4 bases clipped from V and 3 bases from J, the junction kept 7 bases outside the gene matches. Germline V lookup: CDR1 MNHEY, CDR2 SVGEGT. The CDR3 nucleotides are TGTGCCAGCAGTTCCTTTCAGGGGGCTGACTATGGCTACACCTTC. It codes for CASSSFQGADYGYTF.

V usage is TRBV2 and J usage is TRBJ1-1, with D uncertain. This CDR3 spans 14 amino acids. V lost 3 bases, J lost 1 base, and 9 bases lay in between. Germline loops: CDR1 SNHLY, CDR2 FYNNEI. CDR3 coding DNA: TGTGCCAGCAGTGAGACAACAGCGAACACTGAAGCTTTCTTT. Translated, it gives CASSETTANTEAFF.

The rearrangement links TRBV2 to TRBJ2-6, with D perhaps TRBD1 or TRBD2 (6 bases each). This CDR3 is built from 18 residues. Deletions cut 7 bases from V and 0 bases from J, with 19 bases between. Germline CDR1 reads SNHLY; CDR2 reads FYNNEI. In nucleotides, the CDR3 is TGTGCCAGCACCCCCGGGTGGGGGGCTAGCTCTGGGGCCAACGTCCTGACTTTC. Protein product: CASTPGWGASSGANVLTF.

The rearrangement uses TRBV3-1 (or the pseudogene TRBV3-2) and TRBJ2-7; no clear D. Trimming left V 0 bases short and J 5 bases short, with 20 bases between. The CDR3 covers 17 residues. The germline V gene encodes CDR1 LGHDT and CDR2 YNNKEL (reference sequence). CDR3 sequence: CASSQDRLRGVADEQYF. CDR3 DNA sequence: TGTGCCAGCAGCCAAGATCGGTTAAGAGGAGTGGCCGACGAGCAGTACTTC.

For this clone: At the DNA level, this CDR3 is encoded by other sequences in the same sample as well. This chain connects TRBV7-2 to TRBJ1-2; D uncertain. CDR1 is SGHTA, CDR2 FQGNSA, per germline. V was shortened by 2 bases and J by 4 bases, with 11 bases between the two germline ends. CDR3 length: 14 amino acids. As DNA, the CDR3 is TGTGCCAGCAGCTTAAACGCAGGAGGCTATGGCTACACCTTC. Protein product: CASSLNAGGYGYTF. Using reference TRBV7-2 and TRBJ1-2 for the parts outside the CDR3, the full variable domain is GAGVSQSPSNKVTEKGKDVELRCDPISGHTALYWYRQSLGQGLEFLIYFQGNSAPDKSGLPSDRFSAERTGGSVSTLTIQRTQQEDSAVYLCASSLNAGGYGYTFGSGTRLTVV.

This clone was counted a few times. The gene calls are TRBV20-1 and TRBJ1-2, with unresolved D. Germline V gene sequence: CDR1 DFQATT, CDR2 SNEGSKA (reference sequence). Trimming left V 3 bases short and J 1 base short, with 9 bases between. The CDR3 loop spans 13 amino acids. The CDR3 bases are TGCAGTGCTAGTGCCCCGATTAACTATGGCTACACCTTC. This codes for CSASAPINYGYTF.

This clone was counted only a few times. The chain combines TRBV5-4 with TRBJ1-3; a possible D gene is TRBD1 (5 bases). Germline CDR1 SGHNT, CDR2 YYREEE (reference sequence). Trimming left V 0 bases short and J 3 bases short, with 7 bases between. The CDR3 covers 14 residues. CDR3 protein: CASSLAGGGNTIYF. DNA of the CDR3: TGTGCCAGCAGCTTGGCGGGGGGTGGAAACACCATATATTTT.

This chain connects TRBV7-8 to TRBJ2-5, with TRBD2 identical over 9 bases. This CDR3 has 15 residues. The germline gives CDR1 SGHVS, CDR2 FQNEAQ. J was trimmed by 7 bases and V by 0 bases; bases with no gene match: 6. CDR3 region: CASSLAAGGEATQYF. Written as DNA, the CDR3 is TGTGCCAGCAGCTTAGCGGCGGGGGGGGAAGCGACCCAGTACTTC.

CDR3: CASSFGSGNTIYF. Here the CDR3 DNA reads TGTGCCAGCAGCTTTGGTTCTGGAAACACCATATATTTT. This sequence joins TRBV7-2 and TRBJ1-3, with D unresolved. Trimming pared 3 bases from V and 1 base from J, leaving 4 bases between. Germline loops: CDR1 SGHTA, CDR2 FQGNSA. This CDR3 comprises 13 residues.

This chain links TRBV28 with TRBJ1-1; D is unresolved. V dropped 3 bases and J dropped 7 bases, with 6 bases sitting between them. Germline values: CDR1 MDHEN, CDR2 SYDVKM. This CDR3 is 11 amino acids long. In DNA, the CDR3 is TGTGCCAGCAGTTTGTCTCATGAAGCTTTCTTT. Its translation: CASSLSHEAFF.

The CDR3 loop is CASSLRGETEAFF. The DNA of the CDR3 is TGTGCCAGCAGCCTAAGGGGAGAAACTGAAGCTTTCTTT. The chain couples TRBV11-2 to TRBJ1-1; D might be TRBD1 (5 bases). CDR1 is SGHAT, CDR2 FQNNGV, per germline. V lost 5 bases, J lost 5 bases, and 12 bases lay in between. The CDR3 sequence is 13 residues long.

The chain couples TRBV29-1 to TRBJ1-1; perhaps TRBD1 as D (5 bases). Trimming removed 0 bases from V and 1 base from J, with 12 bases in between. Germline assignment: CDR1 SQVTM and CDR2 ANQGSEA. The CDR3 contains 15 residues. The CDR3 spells CSVEESGGANTEAFF. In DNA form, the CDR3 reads TGCAGCGTTGAAGAATCAGGAGGGGCGAACACTGAAGCTTTCTTT.

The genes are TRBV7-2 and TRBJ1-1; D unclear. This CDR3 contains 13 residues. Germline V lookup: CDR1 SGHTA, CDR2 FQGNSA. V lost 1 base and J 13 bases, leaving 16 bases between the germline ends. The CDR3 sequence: CASSLGGLTGDFF. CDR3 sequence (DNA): TGTGCCAGCAGCTTAGGCGGGCTCACTGGGGATTTCTTT. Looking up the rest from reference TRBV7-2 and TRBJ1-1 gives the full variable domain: GAGVSQSPSNKVTEKGKDVELRCDPISGHTALYWYRQSLGQGLEFLIYFQGNSAPDKSGLPSDRFSAERTGGSVSTLTIQRTQQEDSAVYLCASSLGGLTGDFFGQGTRLTVV.

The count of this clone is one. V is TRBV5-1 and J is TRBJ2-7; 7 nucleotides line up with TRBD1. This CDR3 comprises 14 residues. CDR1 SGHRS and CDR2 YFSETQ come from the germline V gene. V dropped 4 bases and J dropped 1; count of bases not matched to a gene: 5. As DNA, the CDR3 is TGCGCCAGCAGCCGGACGACAGGGTCCTACGAGCAGTACTTC. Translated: CASSRTTGSYEQYF.

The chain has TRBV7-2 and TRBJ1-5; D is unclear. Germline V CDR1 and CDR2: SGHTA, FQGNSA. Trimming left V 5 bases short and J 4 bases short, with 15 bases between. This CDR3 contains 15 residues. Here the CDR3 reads CASSPEWGWNQPQHF. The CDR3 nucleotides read TGTGCCAGCAGCCCGGAGTGGGGTTGGAATCAGCCCCAGCATTTT. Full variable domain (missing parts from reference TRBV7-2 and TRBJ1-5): GAGVSQSPSNKVTEKGKDVELRCDPISGHTALYWYRQSLGQGLEFLIYFQGNSAPDKSGLPSDRFSAERTGGSVSTLTIQRTQQEDSAVYLCASSPEWGWNQPQHFGDGTRLSIL.

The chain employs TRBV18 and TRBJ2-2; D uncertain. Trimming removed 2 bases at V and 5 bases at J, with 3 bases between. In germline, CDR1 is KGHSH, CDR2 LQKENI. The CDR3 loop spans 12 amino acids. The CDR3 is CASSPGTGELFF. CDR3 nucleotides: TGTGCCAGCTCACCAGGTACCGGGGAGCTGTTTTTT.

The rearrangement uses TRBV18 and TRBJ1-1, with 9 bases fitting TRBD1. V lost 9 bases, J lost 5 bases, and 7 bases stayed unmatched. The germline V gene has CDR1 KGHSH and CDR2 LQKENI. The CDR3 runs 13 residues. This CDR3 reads CASEPGQGTEAFF. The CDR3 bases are TGTGCCAGTGAACCGGGACAGGGAACTGAAGCTTTCTTT.

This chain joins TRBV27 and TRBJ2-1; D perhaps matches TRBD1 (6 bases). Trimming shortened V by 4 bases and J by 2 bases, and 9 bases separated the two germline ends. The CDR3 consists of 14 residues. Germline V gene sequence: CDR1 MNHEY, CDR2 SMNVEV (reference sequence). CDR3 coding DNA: TGTGCCAGCAGTTGGCAGGGGCCCTACAATGAGCAGTTCTTC. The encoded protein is CASSWQGPYNEQFF.